Below are 32 T cell receptor beta chains sequenced from a single sample in a study of T-cell memory formation after mild COVID-19 (dated by TCRdb to about 2021). The library came from 5' RACE. The instrument was an Illumina NovaSeq 6000. TCRdb handled the public reads itself, with Q25 trimming in fastp and clone calling in MiXCR, and kept productive beta chains. Each CDR3 protein gets just one entry, which takes the most common genes and DNA from the rows behind it. In all, the sample holds roughly 260,000 distinct CDR3 sequences, and roughly 17% of those were seen once. The top ten hold 3.5% of the sample. Material for sequencing was PBMCs or a T cell subset sorted from them (not recorded which). Source of these receptors: a man aged 18 to 30 who had mild COVID-19 (a few samples of this study predate the infection). The sample titles of this study are shuffled in the database, so cell type and time point are left out; the donor was told from shared clones.

The sample holds many counts of this clonotype. J is TRBJ1-5 and V is TRBV23-1; D gene unclear. TRBV23-1 is reported as an ORF; its role is uncertain. The CDR3 has 13 residues. Trimming pared 3 bases from V and 6 bases from J, leaving 9 bases between. In DNA, the CDR3 is TGCGCCAGCAGTCAGTCGTCGGGTCAGCCCCAGCATTTT. This sequence encodes CASSQSSGQPQHF.

This chain joins TRBV6-1 and TRBJ2-2; 8 nucleotides line up with TRBD1. Germline assignment: CDR1 MNHNS and CDR2 SASEGT. V lost 6 bases to trimming and J lost 6 bases; unmatched junction nucleotides: 3. This CDR3 has 13 amino acids. The CDR3 DNA follows: TGTGCCAGCAGAATACAGGGGGCCGGGGAGCTGTTTTTT. Translating gives CASRIQGAGELFF.

The gene calls are TRBV5-1 and TRBJ1-3, with TRBD1 as a possible D gene (5 bases). Trimming removed 4 bases at V and 0 bases at J, with 8 bases between. The CDR3 contains 14 residues. Germline V gives CDR1 SGHRS, CDR2 YFSETQ. The CDR3 DNA follows: TGCGCCAGCAGCGCAGGGAGCTCTGGAAACACCATATATTTT. Translation: CASSAGSSGNTIYF.

The genes are TRBV27 and TRBJ2-1, with 9 bases identical to TRBD1. The CDR3 runs to 12 residues. The J segment lost 9 bases and the V segment lost 8 bases, leaving 5 bases of the junction unmatched. Germline V gene data show CDR1 as MNHEY and CDR2 as SMNVEV (reference sequence). The CDR3, as DNA: TGTGCCAGCTGGACAGGGGCTGGTGAGCAGTTCTTC. Amino acids: CASWTGAGEQFF.

This clonotype was counted between two and nine times. The chain couples TRBV20-1 to TRBJ2-3, with 10 bases identical to TRBD2. Unmatched junction bases numbered 2, after V lost 4 bases and J lost 4 bases. Germline V gene lookup returns CDR1 DFQATT and CDR2 SNEGSKA (reference sequence). The CDR3 contains 13 residues. The CDR3 protein is CSAKRGGPDTQYF. CDR3 DNA: TGCAGTGCTAAGCGGGGGGGCCCAGATACGCAGTATTTT.

A few counts support this clonotype. This chain links TRBV7-2 with TRBJ2-5; D is possibly TRBD2 (5 bases). This CDR3 is 14 amino acids long. Trimming removed 5 bases at V and 2 bases at J, with 12 bases between. Germline CDR1 reads SGHTA; CDR2 reads FQGNSA. The CDR3 here is CASSPDYLQETQYF. The CDR3 bases are TGTGCCAGCAGCCCCGACTACCTACAAGAGACCCAGTACTTC.

The V gene is TRBV7-2, the J gene TRBJ1-5; D gene uncertain. V lost 1 base and J 2 bases, leaving 9 bases between the germline ends. CDR3 length: 15 residues. CDR1 and CDR2 from the germline V gene are SGHTA and FQGNSA. The CDR3 loop is CASSLVVNGNQPQHF. CDR3 in DNA: TGTGCCAGCAGCTTAGTCGTAAACGGCAATCAGCCCCAGCATTTT. Complete variable domain (other parts from reference TRBV7-2 and TRBJ1-5): GAGVSQSPSNKVTEKGKDVELRCDPISGHTALYWYRQSLGQGLEFLIYFQGNSAPDKSGLPSDRFSAERTGGSVSTLTIQRTQQEDSAVYLCASSLVVNGNQPQHFGDGTRLSIL.

The gene calls are TRBV6-5 and TRBJ2-7; perhaps D is TRBD1 or TRBD2 (6 bases each). CDR1 is MNHEY and CDR2 is SVGAGI in the germline V gene. V lost 5 bases and J lost 3, with 11 bases in between. The CDR3 has 13 residues. CDR3 DNA sequence: TGTGCCAGCAGTGCGGGGACAAACTACGAGCAGTACTTC. Its protein product is CASSAGTNYEQYF.

This clonotype was observed a few times. The chain combines TRBV7-9 with TRBJ1-5; weak D call: TRBD1 (5 bases). The CDR3 is 14 amino acids. Trimming stripped 5 bases from V and 5 bases from J, with 13 bases between. Germline assignment: CDR1 SEHNR and CDR2 FQNEAQ (reference sequence). The DNA for the CDR3 is TGTGCCAGCAGCATCCAGGGCCAGCATCAGCCCCAGCATTTT. Amino acids: CASSIQGQHQPQHF.

This clonotype was seen a few times. The J gene is TRBJ1-2, the V gene TRBV29-1; a possible D gene is TRBD1 (5 bases). CDR1 is SQVTM, CDR2 ANQGSEA, per germline. This CDR3 region has 14 residues. V dropped 0 bases and J dropped 4 bases, with 12 bases sitting between them. This CDR3 is CSVEEEEGLYGYTF. CDR3 bases: TGCAGCGTTGAAGAGGAAGAGGGGCTCTATGGCTACACCTTC.

This clonotype occurred a few times. V gene TRBV5-1 combines with J gene TRBJ2-7; 8 positions match TRBD2. J lost 7 bases, V lost 4 bases, and 7 bases had no gene match. CDR3 length: 13 amino acids. In germline, CDR1 is SGHRS, CDR2 YFSETQ. CDR3 in amino acids: CASSKRGTVEQYF. The CDR3 bases are TGCGCCAGCAGCAAGCGGGGGACTGTTGAGCAGTACTTC. The entire variable domain, with the rest obtained from reference TRBV5-1 and TRBJ2-7, is as follows: KAGVTQTPRYLIKTRGQQVTLSCSPISGHRSVSWYQQTPGQGLQFLFEYFSETQRNKGNFPGRFSGRQFSNSRSEMNVSTLELGDSALYLCASSKRGTVEQYFGPGTRLTVT.

The chain joins TRBV12-3 or TRBV12-4 to TRBJ1-4, with D unclear. There are 15 residues in the CDR3. V was cut by 4 bases and J by 2 bases, with 11 bases left in between. CDR3 region: CASSSLRRTNEKLFF. In DNA form, the CDR3 reads TGTGCCAGCAGTTCTCTCAGGAGGACTAATGAAAAACTGTTTTTT.

The chain combines TRBV18 with TRBJ2-3, with 8 bases matching TRBD1. Germline CDR1 reads KGHSH; CDR2 reads LQKENI. V was pared by 3 bases and J by 0 bases, with 5 bases of the junction left unmatched. The CDR3 is 16 amino acids. CDR3: CASSPPRGRSTDTQYF. The DNA for the CDR3 is TGTGCCAGCTCACCGCCCAGGGGGCGTAGCACAGATACGCAGTATTTT.

In this sample, this clonotype turned up a few times. The chain carries TRBV7-9 and TRBJ1-1; D gene uncertain. Germline V CDR1 and CDR2: SEHNR, FQNEAQ (reference sequence). The ends were cut back, 2 bases at V and 5 bases at J, with 12 bases in the middle. The CDR3 length is 14 residues. Here the CDR3 DNA reads TGTGCCAGCAGCTTACAGGACGGGATTACTGAAGCTTTCTTT. Its translation: CASSLQDGITEAFF.

This clonotype was picked up a small number of times. The rearrangement joins TRBV5-1 to TRBJ1-4, with TRBD1 as a possible D gene (5 bases). This CDR3 has 13 residues. V gave up 2 bases and J gave up 13 bases, with 15 bases separating them. Looked up from germline, CDR1 is SGHRS and CDR2 is YFSETQ. The CDR3 nucleotides are TGCGCCAGCAGCTTTTTCGCCAGCGGGACACTGTTTTTT. Translating it yields CASSFFASGTLFF. The full variable domain, rest sourced from reference TRBV5-1 and TRBJ1-4, is KAGVTQTPRYLIKTRGQQVTLSCSPISGHRSVSWYQQTPGQGLQFLFEYFSETQRNKGNFPGRFSGRQFSNSRSEMNVSTLELGDSALYLCASSFFASGTLFFGSGTQLSVL.

In its sample, this clonotype was seen a few times. The chain combines TRBV7-2 with TRBJ2-7; no reliable D call. Germline CDR1 is SGHTA and CDR2 is FQGNSA. This CDR3 spans 14 amino acids. The ends were cut back, 5 bases at V and 4 bases at J, with 15 bases in the middle. CDR3 residues: CASSQFPGGYEQYV. CDR3 bases: TGTGCCAGCAGCCAGTTTCCCGGCGGTTACGAGCAGTACGTC.

This clonotype came up a few times. The chain uses TRBV4-2 and TRBJ2-3, with D perhaps TRBD2 (7 bases). Trimming took 6 bases from V and 2 from J, leaving 18 bases between them. From germline, CDR1 is LGHNA and CDR2 YNFKEQ. This CDR3 is built from 16 residues. This CDR3 reads CASRDGGGLLTDTQYF. DNA of the CDR3: TGTGCCAGCAGGGACGGCGGGGGCCTCCTCACAGATACGCAGTATTTT.

This clonotype was seen repeatedly, ten times or more. The chain carries TRBV20-1 and TRBJ2-1; 10 nucleotides agree with TRBD2. CDR1 and CDR2 (germline): DFQATT, SNEGSKA (reference sequence). CDR3 length: 15 amino acids. V gave up 0 bases and J gave up 6 bases; unmatched junction bases: 5. The CDR3: CSARDQSGGANEQFF. CDR3 in DNA: TGCAGTGCTAGAGATCAGAGCGGGGGGGCCAATGAGCAGTTCTTC.

This clonotype has ten or more counts. The chain employs TRBV6-2 or TRBV6-3 and TRBJ2-7; TRBD2 agrees at 8 bases. The germline gives CDR1 MNHEY, CDR2 SVGEGT. The CDR3 runs 17 residues. Trimming at V came to 0 bases and at J to 2 bases, leaving 9 bases not matched to a gene. The DNA for the CDR3 is TGTGCCAGCAGTTACTCGATCAGCCAGCGGGGGACCTACGAGCAGTACTTC. Amino acid sequence: CASSYSISQRGTYEQYF.

J is TRBJ2-5 and V is TRBV15; TRBD2 matches at 8 bases. This CDR3 comprises 17 residues. Germline-derived CDR1 and CDR2 are LNHNV and YYDKDF (reference sequence). V lost 0 bases, J lost 5 bases, and 11 bases stayed unmatched. CDR3 amino acids: CATSRDPGREAYETQYF. CDR3 nucleotide sequence: TGTGCCACCAGCAGAGATCCCGGGAGGGAGGCATATGAGACCCAGTACTTC.

The V and J genes are TRBV20-1 and TRBJ1-3; perhaps TRBD1 as D (6 bases). Trimming shortened V by 4 bases and J by 6 bases, and 10 bases separated the two germline ends. This CDR3 is built from 12 residues. The germline V gene has CDR1 DFQATT and CDR2 SNEGSKA (reference sequence). CDR3 bases: TGCAGTGCTAACAGGGACGAAAACACCATATATTTT. Translated, it gives CSANRDENTIYF.

The chain joins TRBV28 to TRBJ2-7; 9 positions agree with TRBD1. Germline CDR1 is MDHEN and CDR2 is SYDVKM. The CDR3 is 14 residues long. V shed 8 bases and J 4 bases; nucleotides not matched to a gene: 9. The CDR3 DNA reads TGTGCCAGCTCTGCCGGGACAGGGCCTTACGAGCAGTACGTC. Its protein product is CASSAGTGPYEQYV.

V usage is TRBV25-1 and J usage is TRBJ1-6; D remains unclear. CDR1 and CDR2 from the germline V gene are MGHDK and SYGVNS. The ends were cut back, 0 bases at V and 9 bases at J, with 3 bases in the middle. CDR3 length: 12 residues. The chain's CDR3 is CASSEYRSPLHF. CDR3 DNA: TGTGCCAGCAGTGAATACCGTTCACCCCTCCACTTT.

V and J are TRBV20-1 and TRBJ1-6; no reliable D call. The CDR3 is made up of 13 amino acids. From germline, CDR1 is DFQATT and CDR2 SNEGSKA (reference sequence). Trimming shortened V by 5 bases and J by 7 bases, and 12 bases separated the two germline ends. CDR3 coding DNA: TGCAGTGCTCGAGCGGGTTCGAATTCACCCCTCCACTTT. Protein: CSARAGSNSPLHF.

This clonotype came up a few times. This chain joins TRBV7-2 and TRBJ2-2; D uncertain. Germline-derived CDR1 and CDR2 are SGHTA and FQGNSA. The V end lost 5 bases, the J end lost 7 bases, and 11 bases lay between the germline ends. The CDR3 spans 13 residues. The CDR3 here is CASSTRMGGELFF. CDR3 sequence (DNA): TGTGCCAGCAGCACCCGAATGGGCGGGGAGCTGTTTTTT.

This clonotype appeared a few times. CDR3 in DNA: TGTGCCAGCAGCTTTCGACAGTTGCATAATTCACCCCTCCACTTT. Its translation is CASSFRQLHNSPLHF. The chain employs TRBV7-2 and TRBJ1-6; D is perhaps TRBD1 (5 bases). The ends were cut back, 3 bases at V and 5 bases at J, with 11 bases in the middle. There are 15 residues in the CDR3. Germline assignment: CDR1 SGHTA and CDR2 FQGNSA. Full variable domain (missing parts from reference TRBV7-2 and TRBJ1-6): GAGVSQSPSNKVTEKGKDVELRCDPISGHTALYWYRQSLGQGLEFLIYFQGNSAPDKSGLPSDRFSAERTGGSVSTLTIQRTQQEDSAVYLCASSFRQLHNSPLHFGNGTRLTVT.

This clonotype showed up just a few times. The V gene is TRBV6-1, the J gene TRBJ2-7, with D tentatively TRBD1 (5 bases). Germline CDR1 MNHNS, CDR2 SASEGT. The germline V and J ends were trimmed by 8 bases and 4 bases, with 21 bases remaining between them. This CDR3 contains 15 residues. CDR3 residues: CASHPKATRDYEQYV. Here the CDR3 DNA reads TGTGCCAGCCACCCAAAAGCCACCAGGGATTACGAGCAGTACGTC.

The genes are TRBV7-2 and TRBJ2-3, with D tentatively TRBD1 or TRBD2 (5 bases each). The V gene lost 5 bases and the J gene lost 1 base, with 10 bases spanning the gap. The CDR3 is 14 residues long. Germline CDR1 is SGHTA and CDR2 is FQGNSA. CDR3 sequence: CASSRGARTDTQYF. DNA of the CDR3: TGTGCCAGCAGCAGAGGGGCCCGCACAGATACGCAGTATTTT.

CDR3 sequence (DNA): TGTGCCAGCGGTAATGAAAAACTGTTTTTT. Encoded protein: CASGNEKLFF. The V call is TRBV21-1, the J call TRBJ1-4. TRBV21-1 is deemed a pseudogene. This CDR3 region has 10 residues.

The chain uses TRBV3-1 and TRBJ2-3; D gene uncertain. CDR1 LGHDT and CDR2 YNNKEL come from the germline V gene (reference sequence). CDR3 length: 13 residues. V gave up 4 bases and J gave up 3 bases, with 8 bases separating them. The CDR3 loop reads CASSLINTDTQYF. Written as DNA, the CDR3 is TGTGCCAGCAGCCTAATAAATACAGATACGCAGTATTTT.

In this sample, this clonotype turned up many times. The gene calls are TRBV4-1 and TRBJ2-3, with D uncertain. This CDR3 is built from 16 residues. V lost 1 base, J lost 0 bases, and 11 bases lay in between. Germline V gene lookup returns CDR1 MGHRA and CDR2 YSYEKL. CDR3 in amino acids: CASSQVNLVSTDTQYF. The CDR3 bases are TGCGCCAGCAGCCAAGTCAACCTAGTGAGCACAGATACGCAGTATTTT.

This clonotype was detected a few times. The gene calls are TRBV9 and TRBJ2-7; tentative D call: TRBD2 (6 bases). V lost 1 base to trimming and J lost 7 bases, with 15 bases between them. The germline V gene has CDR1 SGDLS and CDR2 YYNGEE. This CDR3 has 14 amino acids. This CDR3 reads CASSVMAGLREQYF. CDR3 in DNA: TGTGCCAGCAGCGTAATGGCGGGGCTCCGTGAGCAGTACTTC.